The text below deals with one T cell receptor (beta chain). Its antigen is still unknown. CDR1 is LNHDA, CDR2 SQIVND, per germline (reference sequence). The CDR3 is 14 amino acids. The germline V and J ends were trimmed by 3 bases and 7 bases, with 13 bases remaining between them. The data originate from a study of T cell responses to AZD1222 COVID-19 vaccine. Study-level points and caveats: Possibly, clonal diversity was underestimated; donors were largely white British and included more females. Reportedly, close to half of spike-specific TCRs are directed against unmutated variant regions.

Assay: immunoSEQ multiplex PCR; the TCRdb copy retains only in-frame clones and omits some. The sample shows 55,000 to 75,000 clones, approximately 79% of them seen only once. The receptor comes from an adult in good health. Sequencing was performed on peripheral blood, taken on day 0 of MenACWY control vaccination. The rearrangement links TRBV19 to TRBJ1-5; D not resolved. The CDR3 loop is CASSIGGSGQPQHF. CDR3 nucleotides: TGTGCCAGTAGTATCGGTGGGTCAGGACAGCCCCAGCATTTT.